This T cell receptor (beta chain) appears in the sequencing data of a study of vaccination and CD4 T cells after COVID-19. Study at large: Convalescent donors were composed of six males and four females, of whom two were Hispanic. Two doses of either BNT162b2 or mRNA-1273 vaccine went to participants.

Oncomine TCR Beta short-read sequencing was applied to DNA from cultured CD4+ T cells. Genomic DNA was extracted from cultured CD4+ T cells. TCRdb re-analysed the PCR reads in MiXCR, keeping a single row per CDR3 protein. The sample lists roughly 17,000 distinct CDR3 sequences; about three quarters were seen once. A word on this clonotype: Its antigen remains unknown.

Treatment denoted: approximately 11-day PBMC culture with coronavirus spike peptide pools or control peptides (ViraFEST assay). V was cut by 1 base and J by 6 bases, with 8 bases left in between. This CDR3 has 12 amino acids. Germline CDR1 and CDR2: SGHRS and YFSETQ. The receptor was isolated from a human donor who received a COVID-19 vaccine. The sequenced sample was CD4+ T cells from blood, cultured in vitro, obtained after SARS-CoV-2 vaccination. The gene calls are TRBV5-1 and TRBJ2-7, with D possibly being TRBD1 (7 bases). The CDR3 protein is CASSLQGGEQYF. CDR3 in DNA: TGCGCCAGCAGCTTGCAGGGGGGCGAGCAGTACTTC.